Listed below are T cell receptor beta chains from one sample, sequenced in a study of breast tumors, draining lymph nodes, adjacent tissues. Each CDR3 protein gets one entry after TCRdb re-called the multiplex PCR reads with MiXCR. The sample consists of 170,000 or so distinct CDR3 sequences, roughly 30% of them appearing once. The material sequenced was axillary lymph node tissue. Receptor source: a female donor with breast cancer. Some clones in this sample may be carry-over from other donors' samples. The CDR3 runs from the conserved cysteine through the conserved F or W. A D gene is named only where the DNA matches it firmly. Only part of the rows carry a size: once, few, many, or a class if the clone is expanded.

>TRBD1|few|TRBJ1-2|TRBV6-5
TGTGCCAGCAGTTACGGGCACAGGGGCCAGGGGGGCTACACCTTC
CASSYGHRGQGGYTF
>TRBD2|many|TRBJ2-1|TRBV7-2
TGTGCCAGCAGCTTAGGAGCGGGGGGAATCGCTTACAATGAGCAGTTCTTC
CASSLGAGGIAYNEQFF
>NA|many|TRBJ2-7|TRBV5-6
TGTGCCAGCAGCTTGGAGTCCTACGAGCAGTACTTC
CASSLESYEQYF
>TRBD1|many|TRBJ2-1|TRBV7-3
TGTGCCAGCAGCACTACAGGGGGTAGTTACAATGAGCAGTTCTTC
CASSTTGGSYNEQFF
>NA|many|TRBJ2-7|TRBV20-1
TGCAGTGGGGGCGGGACACTATACGAGCAGTACTTC
CSGGGTLYEQYF
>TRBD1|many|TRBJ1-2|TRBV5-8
TGTGCCAGCAGCTTGACAGGGGGCCGCCGGACTGGCTATGGCTACACCTTC
CASSLTGGRRTGYGYTF
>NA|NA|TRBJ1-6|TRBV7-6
TGTGCCAGCAGCTTAGCTACAGGGACGGGTTCACCCCTCCACTTT
CASSLATGTGSPLHF
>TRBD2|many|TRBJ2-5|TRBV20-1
TGCAGTGCTAGAAAGGGGTTGCTAGCGGCGGCCCAAGAGACCCAGTACTTC
CSARKGLLAAAQETQYF
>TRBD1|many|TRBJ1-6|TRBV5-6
TGTGCCAGCAGCTCTGGACAGGGCCTCTCACCCCTCCACTTT
CASSSGQGLSPLHF
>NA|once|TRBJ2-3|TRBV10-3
TGTGCCAGCAGTGACCTTATGAGAAATACGCAGTATTTT
CASSDLMRNTQYF
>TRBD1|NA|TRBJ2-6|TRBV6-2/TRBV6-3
TGTGCCAGCAGTGCCCCCGGGACAGGGGGCAACTCTGGGGCCAACGTCCTGACTTTC
CASSAPGTGGNSGANVLTF
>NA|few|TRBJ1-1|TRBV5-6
TGTGCCAGCAGCTTGGCCACGGGGGTCACTGAAGCTTTCTTT
CASSLATGVTEAFF
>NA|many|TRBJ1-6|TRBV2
TGTGCCAGCAAGGGGACGTTGGGTTCACCCCTCCACTTT
CASKGTLGSPLHF
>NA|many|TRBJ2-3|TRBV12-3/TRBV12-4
TGTGCCAGCAGTTTGGATACAAACACAGATACGCAGTATTTT
CASSLDTNTDTQYF
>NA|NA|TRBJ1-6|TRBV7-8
TGTGCCAGCAGCCTGCAGCTGTGCTCCTATAATTCACCCCTCCACTTT
CASSLQLCSYNSPLHF
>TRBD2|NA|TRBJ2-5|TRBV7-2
TGTGCCAGCAGCTCCGGACTAGCGGGAGATACGCAAGAGACCCAGTACTTC
CASSSGLAGDTQETQYF
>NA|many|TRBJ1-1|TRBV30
TGTGCCTGGAGTGTATCCAGGGAAGCTTTCTTT
CAWSVSREAFF
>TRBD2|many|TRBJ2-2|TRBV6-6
TGTGCCACACGGGGACTAAACACCGGGGAGCTGTTTTTT
CATRGLNTGELFF
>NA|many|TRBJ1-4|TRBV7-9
TGTGCCAGCAGCTTTAGAACAGCTGAAAAACTGTTTTTT
CASSFRTAEKLFF
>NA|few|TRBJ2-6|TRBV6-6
TGTGCCAGCAACAACCGGGCTAACGTTCTGACTTTC
CASNNRANVLTF
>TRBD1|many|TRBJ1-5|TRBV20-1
TGCAGTGCTAGAGATTCCAGGGGGCCGAGTCAGCCCCAGCATTTT
CSARDSRGPSQPQHF
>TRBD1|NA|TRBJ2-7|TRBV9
TGTGCCAGCAGCGGGGACAGGGGGGACCCCTACGAGCAGTACTTC
CASSGDRGDPYEQYF
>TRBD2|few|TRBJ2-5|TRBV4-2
TGTGCCAGCAGCCAAGGGCTAGCGGGTCCCCGAGGGACCCAGTACTTC
CASSQGLAGPRGTQYF
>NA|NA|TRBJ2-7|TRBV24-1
TGTGCCACCAGTGATGCCAGTAGGGCTTGGGACGAGCAGTACTTC
CATSDASRAWDEQYF
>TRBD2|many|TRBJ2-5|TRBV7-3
TGTGCCAGCAGCTTAACGTACACTAGCGGGGGCCAAGAGACCCAGTACTTC
CASSLTYTSGGQETQYF
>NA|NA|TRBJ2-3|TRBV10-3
TGTGCCACCAGCAGCCCGGGAAGACCACGCGATACGCAGTATTTT
CATSSPGRPRDTQYF
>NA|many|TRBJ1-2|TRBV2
TGTGCCAGCAGTTTACAGGGAAATGGCTACACCTTC
CASSLQGNGYTF
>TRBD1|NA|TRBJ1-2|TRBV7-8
TGTGCCAGCAGCTCAACGGGACAGGGCTTGTTGAACTATGGCTACACCTTC
CASSSTGQGLLNYGYTF
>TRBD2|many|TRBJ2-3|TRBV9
TGTGCCAGCAGCGTACAGAGCGGGGTCACAGATACGCAGTATTTT
CASSVQSGVTDTQYF
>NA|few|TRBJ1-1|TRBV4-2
TGTGCCAGCAGCCAAGAAGAGCCCATTAACACTGAAGCTTTCTTT
CASSQEEPINTEAFF
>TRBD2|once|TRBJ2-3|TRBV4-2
TGTGCCAGCAGCCAAGCCTACCCGGGACTAGCGGGAGGGACCAGCACAGATACGCAGTATTTT
CASSQAYPGLAGGTSTDTQYF
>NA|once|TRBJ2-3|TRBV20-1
TGCAGCGTTGGGACCGGGGATACGCAGTATTTT
CSVGTGDTQYF
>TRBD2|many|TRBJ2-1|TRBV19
TGTGCCAGTAGTACGACCGGGTCTAGCGGCGGTAATGAGCAGTTCTTC
CASSTTGSSGGNEQFF
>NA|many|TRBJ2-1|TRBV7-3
TGTGCCAGCAGCTTAGAAGGGGTTGAGCAGTTCTTC
CASSLEGVEQFF
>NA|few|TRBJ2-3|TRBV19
TGTGCCAGTAGTGACACCTTCAATGAGCAGTATTTT
CASSDTFNEQYF
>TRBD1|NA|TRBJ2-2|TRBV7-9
TGTGCCAGCAGCCGGACAGGGGCCCCTCTTAACACCGGGGAGCTGTTTTTT
CASSRTGAPLNTGELFF
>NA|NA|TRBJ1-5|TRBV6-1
TGTGCCAGCGTACTAGGGGCTGCGTCGGGGGGCAATCAGCCCCAGCATTTT
CASVLGAASGGNQPQHF
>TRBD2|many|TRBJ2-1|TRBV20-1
TGCAGTGCCAGGGCGGCGGGGGCCTACAATGAGCAGTTCTTC
CSARAAGAYNEQFF
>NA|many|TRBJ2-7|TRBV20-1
TGCAGTGCTAGAGGGGAAAGGGGGCAGTACTTC
CSARGERGQYF
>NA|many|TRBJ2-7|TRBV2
TGTGCCAGCCTCCCCCCCTCAGGGAGTCTCTACGAGCAGTACTTC
CASLPPSGSLYEQYF
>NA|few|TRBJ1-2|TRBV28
TGTGCCAGCAATCGTGAGACAGGAACCTATGGCTACACCTTC
CASNRETGTYGYTF
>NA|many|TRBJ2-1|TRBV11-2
TGTGCCAGCAGCCTCGGGGACACGGTGGTTAATGAGCAGTTCTTC
CASSLGDTVVNEQFF
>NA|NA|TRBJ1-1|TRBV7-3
TGTGCCAGCAGCTTTGGAGGGGGCACTGAAGCTTTCTTT
CASSFGGGTEAFF
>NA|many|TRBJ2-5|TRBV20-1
TGCAGTGCTAGTCCCGGGGAGGAGACCCAGTACTTC
CSASPGEETQYF
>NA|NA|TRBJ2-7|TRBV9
TGTGCCAGCAGCGGCGGGACGAGCTCCTACGAGCAGTCCTTC
CASSGGTSSYEQSF
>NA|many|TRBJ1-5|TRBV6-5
TGTGCCAGCAGTCCCGTCCCAGGTGGTAGCAATCAGCCCCAGCATTTT
CASSPVPGGSNQPQHF
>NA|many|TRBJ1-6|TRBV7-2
TGTGCCAGCAGCCCCTGGACTCAGAATTCACCCCTCCACTTT
CASSPWTQNSPLHF
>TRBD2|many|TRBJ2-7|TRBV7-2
TGTGCCAGCAGCTTAGCAACTAGCGGGGGGCTCAACGAGCAGTACTTC
CASSLATSGGLNEQYF
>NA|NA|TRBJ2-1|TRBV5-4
TGTGCCAGCAGCTTGGATACGGGGGGCATCAATGAGCAGTTCTTC
CASSLDTGGINEQFF
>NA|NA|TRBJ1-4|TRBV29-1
TGCAGCGTTGAAGGGGATGGCGGAACTAATGAAAAACTGTTTTTT
CSVEGDGGTNEKLFF
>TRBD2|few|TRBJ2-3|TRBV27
TGTGCCAGCAGCCAACGACTAGCGGGGGGAGATACGCAGTATTTT
CASSQRLAGGDTQYF
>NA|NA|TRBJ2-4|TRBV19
TGTGCCAGTAGTATCGTTTCGGCCAAAAACATTCAGTACTTC
CASSIVSAKNIQYF
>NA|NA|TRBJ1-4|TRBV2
TGTGCCAGCAGTGTATCCGGGACTAGCGGGAGGTTGGAAAAACTGTTTTTT
CASSVSGTSGRLEKLFF
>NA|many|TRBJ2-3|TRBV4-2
TGTGCCAGCAGCCAAGAGCCGAGTACGCAGTATTTT
CASSQEPSTQYF
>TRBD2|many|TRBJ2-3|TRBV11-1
TGTGCCAGCAGCCCGGGGACTACCCAGGGCACAGATACGCAGTATTTT
CASSPGTTQGTDTQYF
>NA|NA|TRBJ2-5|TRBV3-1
TGTGCCAGCAGCCAAGATAGTTCTGCGTACGGGGAGACCCAGTACTTC
CASSQDSSAYGETQYF
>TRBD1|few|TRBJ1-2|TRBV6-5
TGTGCCAGCAGTCACTCGAGACAGGGGTCTAAGCATAACTATGGCTACACCTTC
CASSHSRQGSKHNYGYTF
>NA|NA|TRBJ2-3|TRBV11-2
TGTGCCAGCAGCTCACCCTCTAGCACAGATACGCAGTATTTT
CASSSPSSTDTQYF
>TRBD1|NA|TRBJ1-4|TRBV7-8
TGTGCCAGCAGCCCCGGGACAGGGGCCGCCGCTCATGAAAAACTGTTTTTT
CASSPGTGAAAHEKLFF
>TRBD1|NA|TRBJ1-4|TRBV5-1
TGCGCCAGCAGCTTGTTTGGACAGGGTGAAAAACTGTTTTTT
CASSLFGQGEKLFF